What follows is one T cell receptor (beta chain) and its context. The data belong to a study of glioma-infiltrating T cells after dendritic cell vaccination. Germline V gene lookup returns CDR1 SGHRS and CDR2 YFSETQ. This CDR3 has 14 amino acids. V was pared by 5 bases and J by 1 base, with 2 bases of the junction left unmatched. Profiled with immunoSEQ multiplex PCR; TCRdb holds only in-frame clones, not every one. The data hold tens of thousands of clones, with about four fifths observed a single time. Time point meaning: after dendritic cell vaccination, including at tumor progression/relapse. Patients had residual fresh-frozen tumor tissue and more than two years of survival data.

Specimen: blood, collected after dendritic cell vaccination. This clonotype was obtained from a human donor with glioblastoma. The chain couples TRBV5-1 to TRBJ2-3, with 9 bases identical to TRBD1. CDR3 amino acids: CASRGQGGTDTQYF. The CDR3 DNA reads as TGCGCCAGCAGGGGACAGGGAGGCACAGATACGCAGTATTTT.